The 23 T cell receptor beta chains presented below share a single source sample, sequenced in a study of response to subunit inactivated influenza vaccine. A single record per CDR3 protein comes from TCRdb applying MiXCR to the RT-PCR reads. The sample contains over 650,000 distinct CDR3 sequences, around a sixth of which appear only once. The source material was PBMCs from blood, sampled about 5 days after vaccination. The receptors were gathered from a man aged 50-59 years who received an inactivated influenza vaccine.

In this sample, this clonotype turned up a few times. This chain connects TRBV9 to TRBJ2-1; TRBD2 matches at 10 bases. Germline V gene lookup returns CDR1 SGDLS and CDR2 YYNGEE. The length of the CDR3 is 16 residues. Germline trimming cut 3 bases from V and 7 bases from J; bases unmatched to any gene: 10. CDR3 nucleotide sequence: TGTGCCAGCAGCGACCCTAGCGGGAGAGACTCGAATGAGCAGTTCTTC. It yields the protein CASSDPSGRDSNEQFF.

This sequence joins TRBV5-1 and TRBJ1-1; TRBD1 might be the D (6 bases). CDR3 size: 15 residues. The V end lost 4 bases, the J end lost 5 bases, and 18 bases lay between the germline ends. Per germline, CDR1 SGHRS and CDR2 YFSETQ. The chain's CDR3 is CASSGSTGGGTEAFF. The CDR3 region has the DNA TGCGCCAGCAGCGGATCGACAGGCGGGGGGACTGAAGCTTTCTTT.

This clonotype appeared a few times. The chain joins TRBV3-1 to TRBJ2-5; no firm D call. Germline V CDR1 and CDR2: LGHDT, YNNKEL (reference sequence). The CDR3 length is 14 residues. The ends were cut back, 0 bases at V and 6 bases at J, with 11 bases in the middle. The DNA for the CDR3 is TGTGCCAGCAGCCAAGACCCTAGGACGAAGACCCAGTACTTC. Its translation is CASSQDPRTKTQYF.

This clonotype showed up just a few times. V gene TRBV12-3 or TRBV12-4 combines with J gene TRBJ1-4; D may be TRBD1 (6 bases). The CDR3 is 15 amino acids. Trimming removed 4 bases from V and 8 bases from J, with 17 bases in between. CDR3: CASSSRGGMDEKLFF. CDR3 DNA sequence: TGTGCCAGCAGTTCCCGAGGGGGGATGGACGAAAAACTGTTTTTT.

The CDR3 nucleotides read TGCGCCAGCAGCTCACAGGGGCATAGGGCCAACGTCCTGACTTTC. Its translation is CASSSQGHRANVLTF. The chain is built from TRBV5-1 and TRBJ2-6; the match to TRBD1 covers 7 bases. V gave up 3 bases and J gave up 5 bases; unmatched junction bases: 5. Germline lookup yields CDR1 SGHRS and CDR2 YFSETQ. CDR3 length: 15 residues.

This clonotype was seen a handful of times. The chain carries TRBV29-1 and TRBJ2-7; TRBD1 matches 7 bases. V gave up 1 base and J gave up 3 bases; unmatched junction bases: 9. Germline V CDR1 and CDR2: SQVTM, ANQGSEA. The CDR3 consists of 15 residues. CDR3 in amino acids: CSVEVLTGTFYEQYF. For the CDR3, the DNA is TGCAGCGTTGAAGTACTGACAGGGACGTTCTACGAGCAGTACTTC.

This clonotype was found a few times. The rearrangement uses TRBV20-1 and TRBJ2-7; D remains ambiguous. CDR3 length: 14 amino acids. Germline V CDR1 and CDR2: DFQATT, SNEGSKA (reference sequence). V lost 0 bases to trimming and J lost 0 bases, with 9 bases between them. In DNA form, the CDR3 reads TGCAGTGCTAGAGATTACACAAGCTCCTACGAGCAGTACTTC. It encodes CSARDYTSSYEQYF.

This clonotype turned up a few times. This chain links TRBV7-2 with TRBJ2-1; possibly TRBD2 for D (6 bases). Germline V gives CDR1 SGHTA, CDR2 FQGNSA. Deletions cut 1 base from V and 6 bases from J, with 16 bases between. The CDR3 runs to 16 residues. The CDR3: CASSLVWKLAGNEQFF. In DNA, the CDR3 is TGTGCCAGCAGCTTAGTTTGGAAACTAGCTGGCAATGAGCAGTTCTTC. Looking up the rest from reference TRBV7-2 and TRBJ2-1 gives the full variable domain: GAGVSQSPSNKVTEKGKDVELRCDPISGHTALYWYRQSLGQGLEFLIYFQGNSAPDKSGLPSDRFSAERTGGSVSTLTIQRTQQEDSAVYLCASSLVWKLAGNEQFFGPGTRLTVL.

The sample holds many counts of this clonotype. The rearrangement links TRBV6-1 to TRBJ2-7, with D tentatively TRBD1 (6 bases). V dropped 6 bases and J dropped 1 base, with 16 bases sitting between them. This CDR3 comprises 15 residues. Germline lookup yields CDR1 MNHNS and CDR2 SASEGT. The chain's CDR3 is CASSRQASRSYEQYF. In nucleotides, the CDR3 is TGTGCCAGCAGCAGACAGGCTAGCAGATCCTACGAGCAGTACTTC.

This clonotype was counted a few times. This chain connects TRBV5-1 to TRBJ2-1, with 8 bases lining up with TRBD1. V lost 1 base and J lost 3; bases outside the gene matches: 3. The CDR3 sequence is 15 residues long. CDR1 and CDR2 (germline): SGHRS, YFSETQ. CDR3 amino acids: CASSLSGQDYNEQFF. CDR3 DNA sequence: TGCGCCAGCAGCTTGTCGGGACAGGACTACAATGAGCAGTTCTTC.

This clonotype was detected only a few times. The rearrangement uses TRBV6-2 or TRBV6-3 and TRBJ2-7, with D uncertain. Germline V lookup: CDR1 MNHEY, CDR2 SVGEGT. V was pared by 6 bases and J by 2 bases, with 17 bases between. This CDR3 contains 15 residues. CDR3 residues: CASRLTLSITYEQYF. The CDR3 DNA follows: TGTGCCAGCAGGCTGACCCTGTCCATCACCTACGAGCAGTACTTC.

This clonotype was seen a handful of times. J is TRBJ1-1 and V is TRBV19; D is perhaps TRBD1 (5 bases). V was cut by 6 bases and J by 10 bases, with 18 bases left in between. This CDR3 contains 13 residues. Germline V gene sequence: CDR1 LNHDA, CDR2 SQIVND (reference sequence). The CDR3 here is CASRSGTGGVAFF. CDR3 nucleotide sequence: TGTGCCAGTAGATCGGGGACTGGAGGAGTAGCTTTCTTT.

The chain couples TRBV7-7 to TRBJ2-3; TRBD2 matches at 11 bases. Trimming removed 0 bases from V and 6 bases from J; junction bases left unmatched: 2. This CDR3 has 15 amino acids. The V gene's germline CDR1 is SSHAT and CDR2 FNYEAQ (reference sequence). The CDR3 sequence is CASSLATSGMDTQYF. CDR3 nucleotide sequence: TGTGCCAGCAGCTTAGCGACTAGCGGGATGGATACGCAGTATTTT.

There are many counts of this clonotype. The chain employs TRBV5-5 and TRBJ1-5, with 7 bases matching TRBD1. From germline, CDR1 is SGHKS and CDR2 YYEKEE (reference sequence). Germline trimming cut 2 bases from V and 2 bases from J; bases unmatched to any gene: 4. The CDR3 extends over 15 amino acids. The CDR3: CASSFEGGGNQPQHF. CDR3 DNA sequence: TGTGCCAGCAGCTTTGAAGGGGGCGGCAATCAGCCCCAGCATTTT.

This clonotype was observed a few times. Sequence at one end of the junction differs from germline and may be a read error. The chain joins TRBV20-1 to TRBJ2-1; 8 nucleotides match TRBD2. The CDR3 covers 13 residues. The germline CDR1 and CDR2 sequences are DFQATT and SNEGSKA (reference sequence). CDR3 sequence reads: CSATGGRGNERFF. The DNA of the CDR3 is TGCAGTGCTACGGGGGGGCGGGGGAATGAGCGGTTCTTC.

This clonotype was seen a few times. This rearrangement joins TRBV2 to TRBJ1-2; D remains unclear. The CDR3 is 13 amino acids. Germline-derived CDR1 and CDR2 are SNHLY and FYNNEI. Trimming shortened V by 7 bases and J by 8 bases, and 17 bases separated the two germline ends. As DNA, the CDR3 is TGTGCCAGCATTTTAAGGCAATCGAGGGGCTACACCTTC. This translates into CASILRQSRGYTF.

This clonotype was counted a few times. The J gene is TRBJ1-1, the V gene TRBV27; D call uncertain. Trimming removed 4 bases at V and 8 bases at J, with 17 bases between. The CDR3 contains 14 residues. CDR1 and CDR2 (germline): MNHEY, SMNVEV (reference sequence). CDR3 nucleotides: TGTGCCAGCAGTTCTAATGCGGGATTCGCCGAAGCTTTCTTT. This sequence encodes CASSSNAGFAEAFF.

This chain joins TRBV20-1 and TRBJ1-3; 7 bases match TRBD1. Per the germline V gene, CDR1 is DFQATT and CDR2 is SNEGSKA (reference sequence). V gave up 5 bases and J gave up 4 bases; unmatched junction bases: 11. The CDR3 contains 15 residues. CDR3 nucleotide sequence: TGCAGTGCTTCAAAGGGGGCTCTTTCGGGAAACACCATATATTTT. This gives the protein CSASKGALSGNTIYF.

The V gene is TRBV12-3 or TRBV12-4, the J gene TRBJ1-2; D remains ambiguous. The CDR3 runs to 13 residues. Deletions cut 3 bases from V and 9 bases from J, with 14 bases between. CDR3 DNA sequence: TGTGCCAGCAGTTTCCGGGAGCGAGGGAGCTACACCTTC. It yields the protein CASSFRERGSYTF.

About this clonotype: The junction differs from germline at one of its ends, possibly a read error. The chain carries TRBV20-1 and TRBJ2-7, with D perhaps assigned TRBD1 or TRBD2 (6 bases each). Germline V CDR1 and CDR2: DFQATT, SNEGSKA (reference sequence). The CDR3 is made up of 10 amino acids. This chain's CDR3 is CSAGGGYLNF. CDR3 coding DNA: TGCAGTGCCGGAGGGGGATATCTAAACTTC.

CDR3 region: CASSPVNNEQFF. CDR3 DNA: TGTGCCAGCAGCCCAGTTAACAATGAGCAGTTCTTC. The chain links TRBV6-6 to TRBJ2-1, with no clear D. V was shortened by 6 bases and J by 5 bases, with 8 bases between the two germline ends. The V gene's germline CDR1 is MNHNY and CDR2 SVGAGI (reference sequence). This CDR3 contains 12 residues.

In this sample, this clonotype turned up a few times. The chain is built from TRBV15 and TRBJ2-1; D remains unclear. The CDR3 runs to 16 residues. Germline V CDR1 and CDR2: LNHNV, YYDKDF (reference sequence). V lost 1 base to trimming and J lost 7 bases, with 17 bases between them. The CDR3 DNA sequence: TGTGCCACCAGCAGAGGTGTGGGCTACCGGAGTAATGAGCAGTTCTTC. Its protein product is CATSRGVGYRSNEQFF.

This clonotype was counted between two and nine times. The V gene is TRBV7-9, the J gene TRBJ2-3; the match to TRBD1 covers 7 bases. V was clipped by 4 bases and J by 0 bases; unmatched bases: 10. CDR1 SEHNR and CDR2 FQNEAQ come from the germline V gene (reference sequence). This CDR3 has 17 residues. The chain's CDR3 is CASSWPPTGKSTDTQYF. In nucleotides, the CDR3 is TGTGCCAGCAGCTGGCCCCCGACAGGGAAGAGCACAGATACGCAGTATTTT.